This T cell receptor (beta chain) was retrieved from a study of blood T cell repertoires in COVID-19. Assay used: immunoSEQ multiplex PCR; TCRdb lists only in-frame clones, some missing. The table lists 200,000 to 300,000 clones, around 89% of them singletons. This clonotype was sampled from a man aged 60-69 years who had recovered from COVID-19. Sequences were obtained from peripheral blood.

The CDR3 protein is CASSLGWGVLETQYF. The DNA for the CDR3 is TGTGCCAGCAGCTTAGGTTGGGGAGTATTAGAGACCCAGTACTTC. The chain has TRBV7-2 and TRBJ2-5; possible D gene TRBD2, 5 bases. Germline loops: CDR1 SGHTA, CDR2 FQGNSA. The CDR3 has 15 residues. The ends were cut back, 1 base at V and 4 bases at J, with 13 bases in the middle.